This T cell receptor beta chain was sequenced for a study of identical twins. Template switching added a universal primer site; cDNA carried unique molecular identifiers. TCRdb reprocessed the 5' RACE reads via MiXCR and lists one record per CDR3 protein. The repertoire holds 470,000 or so distinct CDR3 sequences, roughly 24% seen once, with approximately 2.9% in the top ten. CDR1 is SGHRS and CDR2 is YFSETQ in the germline V gene. The CDR3 runs to 14 residues. V was shortened by 0 bases and J by 10 bases, with 16 bases between the two germline ends. These data were also reused for a study on T cells expressing NK-cell markers. From that report: Seropositivity for HCMV was found in seven of the eight sequenced donors, with one seronegative.

This TCR was recovered from a young woman in good health. The chain combines TRBV5-1 with TRBJ1-1; maybe TRBD1 (5 bases). Sequenced sample: CD4+ T cells sorted from blood. In DNA, the CDR3 is TGCGCCAGCAGCTTGGCCGGGGCGGGGGAACGAGCTTTCTTT. This encodes CASSLAGAGERAFF.